This T cell receptor beta chain emerged from a study of T cell responses to AZD1222 COVID-19 vaccine. TCRdb keeps only in-frame clones here, not all; method: immunoSEQ multiplex PCR. The sample includes some 120,000 clones, around 85% of them seen just once. As to this clone: The antigen remains undetermined.

Study-level findings and limits: The repertoires were collected only after the peak T cell response. Distributed over spike, vaccine-associated CD4 TCRs predominated at 160-218 and 743-854. Reports indicate that nearly half of spike-specific TCRs are directed at unmutated variant regions.

Per germline, CDR1 SGHTA and CDR2 FQGNSA. Trimming shortened V by 1 base and J by 4 bases, and 5 bases separated the two germline ends. This CDR3 contains 13 residues. This clonotype originated in an adult in good health. This specimen consisted of peripheral blood, obtained on day 0 of MenACWY control vaccination. The chain is built from TRBV7-2 and TRBJ1-5; D is undetermined. CDR3 in amino acids: CASSLGQNQPQHF. CDR3 nucleotide sequence: TGTGCCAGCAGCTTAGGTCAGAATCAGCCCCAGCATTTT.